This TCR beta chain was documented in a study of CD8 T cells in Susac syndrome. Study information: Blood was drawn from patients with Susac syndrome. At that point, they were therapy-naive, on corticosteroids, or on intravenous immunoglobulin alone.

From germline, CDR1 is SGDLS and CDR2 YYNGEE. There are 15 residues in the CDR3. Between the trimmed V and J ends, which lost 3 bases and 4 bases, there was a span of 16 bases. CD8+ and CD4+ T cells from blood underwent TCR beta sequencing, which was carried out in a high-throughput format. Random hexamers served to reverse transcribe roughly 0.45 to 1 ug RNA. TCRdb used MiXCR to reprocess the immunoSEQ multiplex PCR reads, holding one entry per CDR3 protein. Of roughly 130,000 distinct CDR3 sequences in the sample, over 90% were seen once. The rearrangement uses TRBV9 and TRBJ1-2; tentatively, D is TRBD1 (6 bases). This sequence was found in a human donor with Susac syndrome. The sample taken for sequencing was CD4+ T cells from PBMCs. Here the CDR3 reads CASSGRGAGVYGYTF. As DNA, the CDR3 is TGTGCCAGCAGCGGACGAGGGGCAGGGGTCTATGGCTACACCTTC.